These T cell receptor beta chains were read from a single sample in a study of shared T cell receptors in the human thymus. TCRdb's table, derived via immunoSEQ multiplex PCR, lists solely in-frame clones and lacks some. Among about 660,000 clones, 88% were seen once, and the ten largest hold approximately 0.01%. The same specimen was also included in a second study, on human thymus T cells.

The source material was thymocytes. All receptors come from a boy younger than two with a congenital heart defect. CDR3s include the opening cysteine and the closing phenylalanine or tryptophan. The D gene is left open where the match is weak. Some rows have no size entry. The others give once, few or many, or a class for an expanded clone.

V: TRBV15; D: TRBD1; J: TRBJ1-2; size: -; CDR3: CATRTDRGNGYTF; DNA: TGTGCCACCAGGACGGACAGGGGAAATGGCTACACCTTC
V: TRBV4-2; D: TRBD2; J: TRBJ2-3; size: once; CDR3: CASSPRASGQRTDTQYF; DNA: TGTGCCAGCAGCCCCCGGGCTAGCGGGCAGCGGACAGATACGCAGTATTTT
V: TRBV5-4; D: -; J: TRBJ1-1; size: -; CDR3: CASSWPGDTTEAFF; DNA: TGTGCCAGCAGCTGGCCCGGGGACACCACTGAAGCTTTCTTT
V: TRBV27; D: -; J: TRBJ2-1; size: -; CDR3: CASSFRSVQDYNEQFF; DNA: TGTGCCAGCAGTTTCAGGTCTGTACAGGACTACAATGAGCAGTTCTTC
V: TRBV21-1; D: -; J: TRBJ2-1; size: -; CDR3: CASSKEPPGGRSYNEQFF; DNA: TGTGCCAGCAGCAAAGAACCGCCGGGCGGGAGAAGCTACAATGAGCAGTTCTTC
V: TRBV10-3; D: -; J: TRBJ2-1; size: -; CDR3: CAISDQRGTYNEQFF; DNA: TGTGCCATCAGTGATCAGAGGGGGACCTACAATGAGCAGTTCTTC
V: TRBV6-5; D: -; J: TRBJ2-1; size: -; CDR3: CASSSPLRPEQFF; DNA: TGTGCCAGCAGTTCCCCTTTGCGCCCTGAGCAGTTCTTC
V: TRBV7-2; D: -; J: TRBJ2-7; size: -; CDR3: CASSPETGATYEQYF; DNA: TGTGCCAGCAGCCCGGAAACGGGAGCGACCTACGAGCAGTACTTC
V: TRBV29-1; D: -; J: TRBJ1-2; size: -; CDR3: CSVAGTDYGYTF; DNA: TGCAGCGTTGCCGGGACTGACTATGGCTACACCTTC
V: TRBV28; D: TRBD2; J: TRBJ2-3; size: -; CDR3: CASSYTGTSGRAHHEAVLTDTQYF; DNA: TGTGCCAGCAGTTACACCGGGACTAGCGGGAGGGCCCACCACGAAGCCGTCCTCACAGATACGCAGTATTTT
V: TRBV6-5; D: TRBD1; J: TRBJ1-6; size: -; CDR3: CASSQTGGRNSPLHF; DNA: TGTGCCAGCAGTCAAACAGGGGGCCGAAATTCACCCCTCCACTTT
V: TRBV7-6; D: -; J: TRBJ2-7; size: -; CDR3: CASSRAWREGSHEQYF; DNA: TGTGCCAGCAGCCGAGCTTGGCGGGAAGGTTCCCACGAGCAGTACTTC
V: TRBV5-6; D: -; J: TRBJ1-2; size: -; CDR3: CASSGQYYGYTF; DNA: TGTGCCAGCAGCGGCCAGTACTATGGCTACACCTTC
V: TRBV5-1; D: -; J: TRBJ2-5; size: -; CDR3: CASSFSRAGETQYF; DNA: TGCGCCAGCAGCTTTTCGAGGGCTGGGGAGACCCAGTACTTC
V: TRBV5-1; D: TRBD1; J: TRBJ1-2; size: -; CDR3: CASSTWDREYGYTF; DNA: TGCGCCAGCAGCACTTGGGACAGGGAGTATGGCTACACCTTC
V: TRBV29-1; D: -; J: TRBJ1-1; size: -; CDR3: CSVEDGAGVEAFF; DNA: TGCAGCGTTGAAGATGGGGCAGGGGTTGAAGCTTTCTTT
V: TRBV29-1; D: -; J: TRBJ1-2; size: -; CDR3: CSVEPPQDKHRYTF; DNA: TGCAGCGTTGAACCCCCTCAGGACAAACACCGCTACACCTTC
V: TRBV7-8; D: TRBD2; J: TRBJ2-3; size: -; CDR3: CASSLGAGRVDTQYF; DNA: TGTGCCAGCAGCTTAGGAGCGGGAAGGGTAGATACGCAGTATTTT
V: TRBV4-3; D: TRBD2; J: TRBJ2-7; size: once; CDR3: CASSQDLSGRAAEQYF; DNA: TGCGCCAGCAGCCAAGATTTGAGCGGGAGGGCCGCCGAGCAGTACTTC
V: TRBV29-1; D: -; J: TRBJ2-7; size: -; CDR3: CSVAGGLHYEQYF; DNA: TGCAGCGTGGCTGGAGGCCTCCACTACGAGCAGTACTTC
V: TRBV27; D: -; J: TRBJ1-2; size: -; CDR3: CASSVAGGYGYTF; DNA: TGTGCCAGCAGTGTCGCCGGGGGCTATGGCTACACCTTC
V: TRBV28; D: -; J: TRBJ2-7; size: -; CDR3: CASSLQLFDYPYEQYF; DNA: TGTGCCAGCAGTCTCCAACTTTTCGACTACCCCTACGAGCAGTACTTC
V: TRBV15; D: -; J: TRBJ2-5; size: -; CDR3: CATSRDSQETQYF; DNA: TGTGCCACCAGCAGGGACAGTCAAGAGACCCAGTACTTC
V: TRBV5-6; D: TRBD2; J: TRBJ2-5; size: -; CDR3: CASSLEVAGGPGETQYF; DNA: TGTGCCAGCAGCTTGGAGGTAGCGGGAGGGCCGGGAGAGACCCAGTACTTC
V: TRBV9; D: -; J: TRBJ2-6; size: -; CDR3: CASSVARGTGANVLTF; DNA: TGTGCCAGCAGCGTAGCCCGGGGTACTGGGGCCAACGTCCTGACTTTC
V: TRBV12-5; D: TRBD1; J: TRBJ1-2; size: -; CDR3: CASEQGGYGYTF; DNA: TGTGCTAGTGAGCAGGGGGGCTATGGCTACACCTTC
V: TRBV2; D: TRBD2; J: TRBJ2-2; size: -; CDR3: CASSDPSLGEGLNTGELFF; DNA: TGTGCCAGCAGTGACCCTAGCTTGGGGGAGGGCCTGAACACCGGGGAGCTGTTTTTT
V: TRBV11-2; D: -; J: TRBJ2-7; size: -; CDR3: CASSPDRWLAPYEQYF; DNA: TGTGCCAGCAGCCCCGACCGATGGTTAGCGCCATACGAGCAGTACTTC
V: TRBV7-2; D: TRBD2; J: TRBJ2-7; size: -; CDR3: CASSQGTSGSHEQYF; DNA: TGTGCCAGCAGCCAGGGGACTAGCGGGAGCCACGAGCAGTACTTC
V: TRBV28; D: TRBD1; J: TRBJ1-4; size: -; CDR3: CASSGTGGTNEKLFF; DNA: TGTGCCAGCAGTGGGACAGGGGGTACTAATGAAAAACTGTTTTTT
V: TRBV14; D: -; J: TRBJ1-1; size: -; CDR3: CASSQDGGTNTEAFF; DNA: TGTGCCAGCAGCCAAGATGGGGGGACGAACACTGAAGCTTTCTTT
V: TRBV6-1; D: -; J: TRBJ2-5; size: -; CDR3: CASSELAGETQYF; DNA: TGTGCCAGCAGTGAACTAGCCGGGGAGACCCAGTACTTC
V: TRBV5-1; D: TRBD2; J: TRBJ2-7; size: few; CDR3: CASSLASRYGRTGDEQYF; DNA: TGCGCCAGCAGCTTGGCCTCCCGGTACGGGAGGACCGGGGACGAGCAGTACTTC
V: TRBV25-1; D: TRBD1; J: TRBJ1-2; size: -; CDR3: CASSDYRGRRDYGYTF; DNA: TGTGCCAGCAGTGATTACAGGGGGCGAAGGGACTATGGCTACACCTTC
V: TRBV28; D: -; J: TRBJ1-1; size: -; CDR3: CASSLYPARGPEAFF; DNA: TGTGCCAGCAGCCTATACCCCGCCAGGGGACCTGAAGCTTTCTTT
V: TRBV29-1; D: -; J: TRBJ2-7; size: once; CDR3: CSVGATGRRYEQYF; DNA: TGCAGCGTCGGGGCCACAGGGCGCCGATACGAGCAGTACTTC
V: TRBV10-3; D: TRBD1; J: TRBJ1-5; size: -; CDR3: CAISESRTGSSNQPQHF; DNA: TGTGCCATCAGTGAATCCCGGACAGGGTCTAGCAATCAGCCCCAGCATTTT